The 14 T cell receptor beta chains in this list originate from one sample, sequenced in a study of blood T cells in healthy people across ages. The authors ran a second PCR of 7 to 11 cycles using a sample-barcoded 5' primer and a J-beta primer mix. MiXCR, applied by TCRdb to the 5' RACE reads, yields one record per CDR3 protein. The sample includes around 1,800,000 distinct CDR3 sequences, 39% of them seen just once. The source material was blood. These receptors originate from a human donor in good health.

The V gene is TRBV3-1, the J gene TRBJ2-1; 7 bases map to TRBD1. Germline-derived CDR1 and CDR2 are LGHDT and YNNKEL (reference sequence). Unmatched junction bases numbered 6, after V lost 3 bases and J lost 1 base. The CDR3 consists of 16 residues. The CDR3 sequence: CASSQATGQSYNEQFF. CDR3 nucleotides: TGTGCCAGCAGCCAGGCTACGGGACAGTCCTACAATGAGCAGTTCTTC.

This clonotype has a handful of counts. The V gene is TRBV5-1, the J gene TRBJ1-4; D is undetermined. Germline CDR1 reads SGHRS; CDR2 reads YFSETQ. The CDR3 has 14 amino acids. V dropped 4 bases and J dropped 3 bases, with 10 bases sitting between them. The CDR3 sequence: CASSHGSANEKLFF. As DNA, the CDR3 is TGCGCCAGCAGCCACGGGTCGGCTAATGAAAAACTGTTTTTT.

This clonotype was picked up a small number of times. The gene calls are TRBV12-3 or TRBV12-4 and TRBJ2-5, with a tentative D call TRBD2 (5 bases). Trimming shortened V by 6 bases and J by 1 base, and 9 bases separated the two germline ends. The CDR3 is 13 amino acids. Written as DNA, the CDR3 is TGTGCCAGCAGCTGGGCGGGCCAAGAGACCCAGTACTTC. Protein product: CASSWAGQETQYF.

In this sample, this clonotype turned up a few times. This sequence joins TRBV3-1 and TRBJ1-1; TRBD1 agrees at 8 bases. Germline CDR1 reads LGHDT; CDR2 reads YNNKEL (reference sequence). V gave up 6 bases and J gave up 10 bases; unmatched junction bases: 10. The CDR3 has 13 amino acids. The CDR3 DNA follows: TGTGCCAGCAGGGCGACAGGGGATTCGAGAGCTTTCTTT. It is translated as CASRATGDSRAFF.

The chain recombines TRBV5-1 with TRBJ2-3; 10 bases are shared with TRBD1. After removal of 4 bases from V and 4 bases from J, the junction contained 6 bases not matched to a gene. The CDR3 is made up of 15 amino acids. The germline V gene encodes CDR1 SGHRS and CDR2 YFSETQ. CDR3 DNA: TGCGCCAGCAGCGGGACAGGGGTCGGCCCAGATACGCAGTATTTT. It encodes CASSGTGVGPDTQYF. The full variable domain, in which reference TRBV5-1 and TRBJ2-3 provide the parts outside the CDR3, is KAGVTQTPRYLIKTRGQQVTLSCSPISGHRSVSWYQQTPGQGLQFLFEYFSETQRNKGNFPGRFSGRQFSNSRSEMNVSTLELGDSALYLCASSGTGVGPDTQYFGPGTRLTVL.

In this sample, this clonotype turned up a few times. The CDR3 sequence is CASTVPGDYPNSYEQYF. In DNA, the CDR3 is TGTGCCAGCACCGTACCGGGAGACTACCCAAACTCCTACGAGCAGTACTTC. This rearrangement joins TRBV28 to TRBJ2-7; weak D call: TRBD2 (6 bases). The CDR3 spans 17 residues. Between the trimmed V and J ends, which lost 7 bases and 0 bases, there was a span of 22 bases. Germline CDR1 and CDR2: MDHEN and SYDVKM.

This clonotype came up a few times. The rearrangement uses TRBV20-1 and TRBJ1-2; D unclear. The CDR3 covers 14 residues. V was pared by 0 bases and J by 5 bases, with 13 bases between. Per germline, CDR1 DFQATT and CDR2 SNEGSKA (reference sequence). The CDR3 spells CSARDGERLYGYTF. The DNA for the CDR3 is TGCAGTGCTAGAGATGGCGAGAGGCTTTATGGCTACACCTTC.

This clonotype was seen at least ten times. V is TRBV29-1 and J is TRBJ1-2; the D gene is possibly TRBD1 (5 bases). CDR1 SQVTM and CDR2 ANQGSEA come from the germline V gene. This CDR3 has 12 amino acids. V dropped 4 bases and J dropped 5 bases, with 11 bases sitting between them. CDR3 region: CSVALGEYGYTF. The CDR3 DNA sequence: TGCAGCGTTGCGTTGGGGGAATATGGCTACACCTTC.

The CDR3 is CSAQKGGFTEAFF. CDR3 nucleotide sequence: TGCAGCGCCCAAAAGGGGGGATTCACTGAAGCTTTCTTT. The J gene is TRBJ1-1, the V gene TRBV29-1; tentative D call: TRBD1 (6 bases). The CDR3 runs to 13 residues. The germline CDR1 and CDR2 sequences are SQVTM and ANQGSEA. V dropped 7 bases and J dropped 4 bases, with 16 bases sitting between them.

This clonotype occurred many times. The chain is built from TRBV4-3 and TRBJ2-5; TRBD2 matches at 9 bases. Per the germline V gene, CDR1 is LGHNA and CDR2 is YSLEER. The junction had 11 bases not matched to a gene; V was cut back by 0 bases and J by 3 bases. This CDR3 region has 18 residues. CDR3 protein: CASSQDRAGGVVEETQYF. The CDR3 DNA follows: TGCGCCAGCAGCCAAGATAGAGCGGGGGGTGTAGTGGAAGAGACCCAGTACTTC.

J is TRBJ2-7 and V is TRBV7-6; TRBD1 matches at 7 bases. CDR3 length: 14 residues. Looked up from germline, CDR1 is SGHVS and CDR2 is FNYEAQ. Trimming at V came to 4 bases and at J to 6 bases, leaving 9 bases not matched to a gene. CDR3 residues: CASSSTGVVSEQYF. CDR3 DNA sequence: TGTGCCAGCAGCTCCACAGGGGTCGTATCCGAGCAGTACTTC.

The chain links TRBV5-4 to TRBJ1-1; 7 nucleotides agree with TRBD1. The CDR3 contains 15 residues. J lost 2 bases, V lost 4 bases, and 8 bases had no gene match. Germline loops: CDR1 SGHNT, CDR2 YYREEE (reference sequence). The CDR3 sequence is CASSTNRGTNTEAFF. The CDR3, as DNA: TGTGCCAGCAGCACAAACAGGGGCACTAACACTGAAGCTTTCTTT.

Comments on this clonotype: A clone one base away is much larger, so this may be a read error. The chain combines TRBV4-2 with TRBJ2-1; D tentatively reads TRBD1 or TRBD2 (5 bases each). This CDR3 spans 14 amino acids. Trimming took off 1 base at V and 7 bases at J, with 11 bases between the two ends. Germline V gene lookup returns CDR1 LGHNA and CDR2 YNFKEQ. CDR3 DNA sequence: TGTGCCAGCAGCCAAGGAGGGGATGGGAATGAGCAGTTCTTC. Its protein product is CASSQGGDGNEQFF.

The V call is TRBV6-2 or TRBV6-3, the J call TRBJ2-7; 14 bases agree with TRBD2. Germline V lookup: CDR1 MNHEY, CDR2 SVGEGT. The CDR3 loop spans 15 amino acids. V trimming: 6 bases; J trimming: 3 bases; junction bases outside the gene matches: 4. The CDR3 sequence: CASRRLAGGYYEQYF. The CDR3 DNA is TGTGCCAGCAGGAGACTAGCGGGGGGGTACTACGAGCAGTACTTC.